The present T cell receptor beta chain was sequenced within a study of blood T cell repertoires in COVID-19. CDR3 length: 14 amino acids. Trimming shortened V by 4 bases and J by 6 bases, and 13 bases separated the two germline ends. Germline values: CDR1 SGHRS, CDR2 YFSETQ. In the original workflow: Using reference gene primer amplification, nucleated cell counts were estimated. The assay was immunoSEQ multiplex PCR, and TCRdb's table has in-frame clones only and misses some. Clone size and V and J calls were adopted from that table, with D and trimming inferred from the DNA. Among 150,000 to 200,000 clones listed, 81% were seen once.

Sequences were obtained from peripheral blood. V is TRBV5-1 and J is TRBJ1-4; D unclear. The TCR was taken from a middle-aged woman with COVID-19, enrolled during active disease. This chain's CDR3 is CASSRVSTDEKLFF. The CDR3 bases are TGCGCCAGCAGCCGAGTTAGTACGGATGAAAAACTGTTTTTT.